The present entry profiles one T cell receptor (beta chain) with its context. TCRdb analysed the RT-PCR reads with MiXCR anew, one entry per CDR3 protein. The repertoire holds about 410,000 distinct CDR3 sequences, with around 15% as singletons. This record comes from a study of patients and donors after allogeneic stem cell transplantation. The J segment lost 0 bases and the V segment lost 0 bases, leaving 5 bases of the junction unmatched. CDR3 length equals 18 residues. Germline loops: CDR1 KGHDR, CDR2 SFDVKD. V and J are TRBV24-1 and TRBJ2-1; 9 nucleotides match TRBD2. The sequence was obtained from a human donor who was either an allogeneic HSCT recipient or a stem cell or donor lymphocyte infusion donor (not recorded which). It is not recorded whose cells these are; they may come from a transplant donor. Material for sequencing was blood, either unsorted or a sorted T cell fraction (not recorded which). The CDR3 loop is CATSDLTSGRFSYNEQFF. The CDR3, as DNA: TGTGCCACCAGTGATTTGACCAGCGGGAGGTTCTCCTACAATGAGCAGTTCTTC.